The 30 T cell receptor beta chains below were found in one sample sequenced in a study of cytomegalovirus exposure and HLA in healthy donors. PCR amplification relied on 60 Vbeta primers (plus 13 Jbeta primers). Using immunoSEQ multiplex PCR, the repertoire was profiled, and TCRdb retains in-frame clones only, with some absent. This sample has over 100,000 clones, with about 70% found just once. The sequenced sample was PBMCs. These receptors all come from a woman aged 40-49 years in good health and CMV-seropositive.

This clone was seen just once. The chain has TRBV9 and TRBJ1-4; a weak D match, TRBD1 (5 bases). V lost 4 bases and J 7 bases, leaving 17 bases between the germline ends. The CDR3 is made up of 15 amino acids. Germline V lookup: CDR1 SGDLS, CDR2 YYNGEE. CDR3 sequence reads: CASSLYQGFGEKLFF. In DNA, the CDR3 is TGTGCCAGCAGCCTCTACCAGGGTTTCGGTGAAAAACTGTTTTTT.

The J gene is TRBJ2-5, the V gene TRBV9, with 7 nucleotides matching TRBD2. CDR3 length: 16 amino acids. The germline CDR1 and CDR2 sequences are SGDLS and YYNGEE. Trimming cost V 2 bases and J 1 base; bases outside gene matches: 8. This CDR3 reads CASSVRGSGGQETQYF. The DNA for the CDR3 is TGTGCCAGCAGCGTCCGTGGATCGGGGGGCCAAGAGACCCAGTACTTC.

This chain uses TRBV5-1 with TRBJ1-1; 8 bases line up with TRBD1. The V gene's germline CDR1 is SGHRS and CDR2 YFSETQ. With 3 bases clipped from V and 4 bases from J, the junction kept 5 bases outside the gene matches. This CDR3 is built from 14 residues. The CDR3 nucleotides are TGCGCCAGCAGCTACGACAGGGGCGGCACTGAAGCTTTCTTT. It encodes CASSYDRGGTEAFF.

V is TRBV5-1 and J is TRBJ1-2; D is perhaps TRBD1 (6 bases). CDR3 length equals 13 residues. Germline V gene sequence: CDR1 SGHRS, CDR2 YFSETQ. Trimming took off 5 bases at V and 6 bases at J, with 14 bases between the two ends. The DNA of the CDR3 is TGCGCCAGCAGTATCCAGGGGCGTGATGGCTACACCTTC. It encodes CASSIQGRDGYTF.

The chain carries TRBV5-6 and TRBJ1-4; no reliable D call. In germline, CDR1 is SGHDT, CDR2 YYEEEE. This CDR3 contains 16 residues. Trimming took off 4 bases at V and 8 bases at J, with 21 bases between the two ends. CDR3 region: CASSPSNSGSREKLFF. The CDR3 region has the DNA TGTGCCAGCAGCCCGTCCAACTCCGGGTCAAGGGAAAAACTGTTTTTT.

V usage is TRBV29-1 and J usage is TRBJ1-1, with a tentative D call TRBD1 (5 bases). The CDR3 extends over 13 amino acids. CDR1 SQVTM and CDR2 ANQGSEA come from the germline V gene. V was trimmed by 3 bases and J by 0 bases, leaving 8 bases between them. The CDR3, as DNA: TGCAGCGTTGACAGGGTCATGAACACTGAAGCTTTCTTT. It codes for CSVDRVMNTEAFF.

This clone was seen just once. This chain connects TRBV6-1 to TRBJ1-5; D is perhaps TRBD1 (6 bases). Trimming cost V 6 bases and J 2 bases, with 11 bases left between them. This CDR3 contains 14 residues. Per the germline V gene, CDR1 is MNHNS and CDR2 is SASEGT. In DNA, the CDR3 is TGTGCCAGCAGACCGACAGGAGGCAATCAGCCCCAGCATTTT. This gives the protein CASRPTGGNQPQHF.

This clone was found a few times. The gene calls are TRBV13 and TRBJ1-6; 8 positions agree with TRBD1. Germline CDR1 is PRHDT and CDR2 is FYEKMQ (reference sequence). This CDR3 is built from 17 residues. V was pared by 5 bases and J by 6 bases, with 12 bases of the junction left unmatched. CDR3 in amino acids: CASSLMFRDRTNSPLHF. The DNA of the CDR3 is TGTGCCAGCAGCCTAATGTTCCGGGACAGGACTAATTCACCCCTCCACTTT.

The rearrangement links TRBV2 to TRBJ2-6; D might be TRBD1 (8 bases). The germline CDR1 and CDR2 sequences are SNHLY and FYNNEI. The CDR3 contains 18 residues. With 5 bases removed from V and 6 bases from J, the gap between germline ends came to 23 bases. CDR3 nucleotides: TGTGCCAGCAGTACAGGGGGGGGGACACTTTATGAGGCCAACGTCCTGACTTTC. Residues: CASSTGGGTLYEANVLTF.

In its sample, this clone was seen once. This chain links TRBV5-1 with TRBJ1-1; 7 bases line up with TRBD1. V lost 5 bases, J lost 1 base, and 5 bases stayed unmatched. The CDR3 length is 14 residues. Germline CDR1 SGHRS, CDR2 YFSETQ. CDR3 in amino acids: CASRRDSQNTEAFF. The CDR3 DNA sequence: TGCGCCAGCAGACGGGACAGCCAGAACACTGAAGCTTTCTTT.

J is TRBJ2-5 and V is TRBV6-5; 11 bases line up with TRBD2. The V gene end was trimmed by 6 bases and the J gene end by 4 bases; junction bases not matched to a gene: 7. Germline CDR1 and CDR2: MNHEY and SVGAGI. The CDR3 totals 15 residues. CDR3 coding DNA: TGTGCCAGCAGCCGCGGACTAGCGGGCGGAGAGACCCAGTACTTC. Its translation is CASSRGLAGGETQYF.

The rearrangement links TRBV6-1 to TRBJ1-2, with 8 bases identical to TRBD1. J lost 4 bases, V lost 7 bases, and 11 bases had no gene match. Germline loops: CDR1 MNHNS, CDR2 SASEGT. The CDR3 is made up of 15 amino acids. The chain's CDR3 is CASTRDRTSGYGYTF. The CDR3 coding sequence is TGTGCCAGCACCAGGGACAGGACATCTGGCTATGGCTACACCTTC.

V and J are TRBV5-1 and TRBJ2-3, with 10 bases fitting TRBD2. The CDR3 totals 17 residues. The germline gives CDR1 SGHRS, CDR2 YFSETQ. The V and J ends lost 1 base and 1 base, in that order; junction bases with no gene match: 6. CDR3 nucleotides: TGCGCCAGCAGCTTGTCGTCAGCGGGGGGGGGCACAGATACGCAGTATTTT. Amino acids: CASSLSSAGGGTDTQYF.

The V gene is TRBV7-9, the J gene TRBJ1-2; no clear D. Per germline, CDR1 SEHNR and CDR2 FQNEAQ (reference sequence). There are 14 residues in the CDR3. Between the trimmed V and J ends, which lost 1 base and 4 bases, there was a span of 10 bases. DNA for the CDR3: TGTGCCAGCAGCTTAGACGAGGGTCGCTATGGCTACACCTTC. It specifies CASSLDEGRYGYTF.

This clone was counted once. The chain employs TRBV5-1 and TRBJ2-5, with D possibly TRBD2 on 6 matching bases. The ends were cut back, 2 bases at V and 2 bases at J, with 10 bases in the middle. Germline lookup yields CDR1 SGHRS and CDR2 YFSETQ. This CDR3 contains 14 residues. As DNA, the CDR3 is TGCGCCAGCAGCTTTTACGGGGGACAAGAGACCCAGTACTTC. It translates to CASSFYGGQETQYF.

The chain has TRBV6-5 and TRBJ1-3, with D perhaps matching TRBD1 (6 bases). CDR3 length: 15 amino acids. The V end was cut by 0 bases, the J end by 1 base, with 7 bases between. Per germline, CDR1 MNHEY and CDR2 SVGAGI. The CDR3 region is CASSYSTGSGNTIYF. The DNA for the CDR3 is TGTGCCAGCAGTTACTCTACAGGGTCTGGAAACACCATATATTTT.

The V gene is TRBV7-8, the J gene TRBJ1-1; weak D call: TRBD1 (5 bases). The V gene's germline CDR1 is SGHVS and CDR2 FQNEAQ. The CDR3 sequence is 17 residues long. V was shortened by 1 base and J by 1 base, with 16 bases between the two germline ends. The CDR3 DNA sequence: TGTGCCAGCAGCTTAGTATGGCGGGAGGGGACGAACACTGAAGCTTTCTTT. Translation gives CASSLVWREGTNTEAFF. Filled out from reference TRBV7-8 and TRBJ1-1, the complete variable domain reads GAGVSQSPRYKVAKRGQDVALRCDPISGHVSLFWYQQALGQGPEFLTYFQNEAQLDKSGLPSDRFFAERPEGSVSTLKIQRTQQEDSAVYLCASSLVWREGTNTEAFFGQGTRLTVV.

This chain joins TRBV6-5 and TRBJ2-3; D is undetermined. Germline V gives CDR1 MNHEY, CDR2 SVGAGI. Trimming stripped 8 bases from V and 6 bases from J, with 12 bases between. This CDR3 spans 12 amino acids. DNA for the CDR3: TGTGCCAGCGCGGCCCGGTCCGATACGCAGTATTTT. It codes for CASAARSDTQYF.

This clone was seen a handful of times. The J gene is TRBJ2-2, the V gene TRBV19, with D maybe TRBD1 (5 bases). Germline CDR1 is LNHDA and CDR2 is SQIVND (reference sequence). V shed 3 bases and J shed 7 bases, with 15 bases lying between them. CDR3 size: 15 residues. CDR3 DNA: TGTGCCAGTAGTATTAAGAGCAGGGTGAACGGGGAGCTGTTTTTT. Its translation: CASSIKSRVNGELFF.

This clone has a handful of counts. Within the sample, other DNA sequences also encode this same CDR3. The V and J genes are TRBV7-2 and TRBJ2-1; TRBD2 matches 12 bases. V shed 4 bases and J 7 bases; nucleotides not matched to a gene: 5. Germline V gene sequence: CDR1 SGHTA, CDR2 FQGNSA. This CDR3 region has 15 residues. This CDR3 is CASSSTSGGGNEQFF. DNA of the CDR3: TGTGCCAGCAGCTCGACTAGCGGGGGTGGTAATGAGCAGTTCTTC.

This chain uses TRBV2 with TRBJ1-1; a possible D gene is TRBD1 (6 bases). Trimming shortened V by 5 bases and J by 6 bases, and 16 bases separated the two germline ends. In germline, CDR1 is SNHLY, CDR2 FYNNEI. The CDR3 is 14 residues long. The CDR3 DNA is TGTGCCAGCAGTTGGGGGGGCTCACAGTCTGAAGCTTTCTTT. Translating it yields CASSWGGSQSEAFF.

This clone was counted a single time. The chain employs TRBV9 and TRBJ2-5; 10 positions agree with TRBD1. J gave up 0 bases and V 5 bases, and 4 bases lay outside the gene matches. Germline values: CDR1 SGDLS, CDR2 YYNGEE. This CDR3 has 15 residues. CDR3 DNA sequence: TGTGCCAGCAGTCGGACAGGGGGGGACCAAGAGACCCAGTACTTC. It specifies CASSRTGGDQETQYF.

This clone was picked up a small number of times. The V call is TRBV19, the J call TRBJ2-7, with D perhaps TRBD1 (5 bases). Germline V gene data show CDR1 as LNHDA and CDR2 as SQIVND (reference sequence). The CDR3 consists of 14 residues. The ends were cut back, 2 bases at V and 4 bases at J, with 12 bases in the middle. CDR3 nucleotides: TGTGCCAGTAGTATATCTGCAGGGATGTACGAGCAGTACTTC. Translation gives CASSISAGMYEQYF.

The chain has TRBV19 and TRBJ2-7, with D maybe TRBD2 (6 bases). This CDR3 contains 15 residues. CDR1 LNHDA and CDR2 SQIVND come from the germline V gene (reference sequence). Trimming left V 3 bases short and J 0 bases short, with 12 bases between. The CDR3 coding sequence is TGTGCCAGTAGTATCGGCCGGGGGAACTCCTACGAGCAGTACTTC. This encodes CASSIGRGNSYEQYF. Full variable domain (remainder filled in from reference TRBV19 and TRBJ2-7): DGGITQSPKYLFRKEGQNVTLSCEQNLNHDAMYWYRQDPGQGLRLIYYSQIVNDFQKGDIAEGYSVSREKKESFPLTVTSAQKNPTAFYLCASSIGRGNSYEQYFGPGTRLTVT.

Comment on this clone: The germline gene is not matched at one end of the junction; a read error may be the cause. The gene calls are TRBV6-5 and TRBJ1-3, with D possibly matching TRBD1 (6 bases). The CDR3 has 15 residues. The germline CDR1 and CDR2 sequences are MNHEY and SVGAGI. CDR3 sequence: CASSYQGTPGSTIYF. Written as DNA, the CDR3 is TGTGCCAGCAGTTATCAGGGGACCCCTGGAAGCACCATATATTTT.

The chain combines TRBV9 with TRBJ1-1, with 9 positions matching TRBD1. This CDR3 comprises 16 residues. Germline values: CDR1 SGDLS, CDR2 YYNGEE. The junction had 8 bases not matched to a gene; V was cut back by 2 bases and J by 3 bases. CDR3 region: CASSVGRQGGYTEAFF. DNA for the CDR3: TGTGCCAGCAGCGTTGGGCGACAGGGGGGTTACACTGAAGCTTTCTTT.

The rearrangement links TRBV18 to TRBJ2-1; 9 bases fit TRBD1. Germline assignment: CDR1 KGHSH and CDR2 LQKENI. This CDR3 is 15 amino acids long. V gave up 6 bases and J gave up 5 bases; unmatched junction bases: 8. The CDR3 nucleotides are TGTGCCAGCTCCCCCGGGACAGGGCCTAACAATGAGCAGTTCTTC. This encodes CASSPGTGPNNEQFF.

The rearrangement links TRBV6-5 to TRBJ2-1, with 7 bases lining up with TRBD1. The junction had 11 bases not matched to a gene; V was cut back by 6 bases and J by 15 bases. The CDR3 covers 12 residues. The germline gives CDR1 MNHEY, CDR2 SVGAGI. The CDR3 DNA follows: TGTGCCAGCAGAACCGCCGGGACAGAGGCGTTCTTC. Amino acids: CASRTAGTEAFF.

V and J are TRBV6-1 and TRBJ2-2; 8 nucleotides align to TRBD1. CDR3 size: 15 residues. The germline V gene has CDR1 MNHNS and CDR2 SASEGT. Trimming removed 6 bases from V and 0 bases from J; junction bases left unmatched: 3. The DNA of the CDR3 is TGTGCCAGCAGGATGGACAGGGCGAACACCGGGGAGCTGTTTTTT. Protein product: CASRMDRANTGELFF.

The rearrangement uses TRBV6-5 and TRBJ1-5; TRBD1 matches at 7 bases. CDR1 and CDR2 from the germline V gene are MNHEY and SVGAGI. The trim removed 11 bases at V and 2 bases at J, leaving 6 bases unmatched. This CDR3 region has 13 residues. The CDR3 loop is CASGGSGNQPQHF. For the CDR3, the DNA is TGTGCCTCAGGGGGTAGTGGCAATCAGCCCCAGCATTTT.